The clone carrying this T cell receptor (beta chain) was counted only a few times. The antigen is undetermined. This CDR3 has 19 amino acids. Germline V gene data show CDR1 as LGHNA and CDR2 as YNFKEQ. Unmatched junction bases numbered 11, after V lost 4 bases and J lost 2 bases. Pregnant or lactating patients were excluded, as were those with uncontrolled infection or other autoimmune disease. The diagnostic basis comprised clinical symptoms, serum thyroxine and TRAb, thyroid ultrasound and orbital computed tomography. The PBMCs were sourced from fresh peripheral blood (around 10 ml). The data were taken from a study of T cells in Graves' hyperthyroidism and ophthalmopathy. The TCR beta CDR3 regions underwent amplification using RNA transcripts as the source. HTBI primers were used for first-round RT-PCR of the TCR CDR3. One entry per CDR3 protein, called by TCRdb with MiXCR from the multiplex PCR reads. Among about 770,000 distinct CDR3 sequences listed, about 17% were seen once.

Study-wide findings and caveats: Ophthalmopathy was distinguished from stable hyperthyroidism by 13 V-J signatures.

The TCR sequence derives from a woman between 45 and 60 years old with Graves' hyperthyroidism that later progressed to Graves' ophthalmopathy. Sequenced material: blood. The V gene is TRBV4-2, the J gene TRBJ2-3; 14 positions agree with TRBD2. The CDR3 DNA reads TGTGCCAGCAGCCGCCCCGGGACTAGCGGGGGAAAGGTCACAGATACGCAGTATTTT. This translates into CASSRPGTSGGKVTDTQYF.